The 26 T cell receptor beta chains given below trace back to one sample, sequenced in a study of human T cells and chemical hapten exposure. Sample time point: patch test 2, 6 weeks after DPC sensitization. Treatment given: therapeutic diphenylcyclopropenone sensitization with weekly scalp DPC. TCRdb passed the RACE reads through MiXCR, listing each CDR3 protein once. This table has fewer than 150,000 distinct CDR3 sequences, around 11% appearing once. This specimen consisted of whole blood, obtained in connection with sensitization to the hapten diphenylcyclopropenone (DPC). All receptors come from a woman aged 45-65 years with alopecia areata. Some clones in this sample may be carry-over from other donors' samples.

This clonotype was counted ten times or more. The chain couples TRBV7-2 to TRBJ2-7; no definite D call. The CDR3 runs 13 residues. Deletions cut 5 bases from V and 2 bases from J, with 10 bases between. Germline V lookup: CDR1 SGHTA, CDR2 FQGNSA. The CDR3 sequence is CASSPRAPYEQYF. The CDR3 DNA reads TGTGCCAGCAGCCCCCGGGCTCCCTACGAGCAGTACTTC.

The V call is TRBV29-1, the J call TRBJ1-2; weak D call: TRBD1 (6 bases). Germline loops: CDR1 SQVTM, CDR2 ANQGSEA. V lost 5 bases, J lost 7 bases, and 14 bases lay in between. CDR3 length: 12 amino acids. Here the CDR3 DNA reads TGCAGCGTTCGGGGGCAGTCCTGTGGCTACACCTTC. Its translation is CSVRGQSCGYTF.

The chain uses TRBV30 and TRBJ2-7; D is possibly TRBD2 (6 bases). Germline V gives CDR1 GTSNPN, CDR2 SVGIG (reference sequence). The V end lost 6 bases, the J end lost 3 bases, and 15 bases lay between the germline ends. The CDR3 length is 13 residues. The CDR3 DNA follows: TGTGCCTGCACTAGCAGTCACCTCTACGAGCAGTACTTC. It translates to CACTSSHLYEQYF.

The sample holds many counts of this clonotype. The gene calls are TRBV20-1 and TRBJ2-1; 11 bases are shared with TRBD2. The CDR3 totals 16 residues. Per germline, CDR1 DFQATT and CDR2 SNEGSKA (reference sequence). J lost 1 base, V lost 0 bases, and 2 bases had no gene match. The CDR3 nucleotides are TGCAGTGCTAGAGATCCTAGCGGGGGGTCCTACAATGAGCAGTTCTTC. Its protein is CSARDPSGGSYNEQFF.

This clonotype has only a few counts. This chain connects TRBV20-1 to TRBJ2-7; 11 nucleotides align to TRBD2. The CDR3 runs to 14 residues. Germline CDR1 reads DFQATT; CDR2 reads SNEGSKA (reference sequence). V lost 0 bases, J lost 7 bases, and 5 bases stayed unmatched. This CDR3 is CSAREASGRWEQYF. CDR3 DNA sequence: TGCAGTGCTAGAGAGGCTAGCGGGAGGTGGGAGCAGTACTTC.

The rearrangement uses TRBV6-1 and TRBJ1-2; D call uncertain. Trimming took 8 bases from V and 4 from J, leaving 14 bases between them. This CDR3 is 13 amino acids long. Per germline, CDR1 MNHNS and CDR2 SASEGT. As DNA, the CDR3 is TGTGCCAGCTTAAGGGCAGTCCCCTATGGCTACACCTTC. Protein: CASLRAVPYGYTF.

The J gene is TRBJ2-1, the V gene TRBV9, with a possible D match to TRBD1 (5 bases). Germline V gene data show CDR1 as SGDLS and CDR2 as YYNGEE. CDR3 length equals 14 residues. Trimming took 1 base from V and 8 from J, leaving 13 bases between them. DNA of the CDR3: TGTGCCAGCAGCGTATCCCCCAGGGTCGATGAGCAGTTCTTC. Its translation: CASSVSPRVDEQFF. Variable domain in full (rest from reference TRBV9 and TRBJ2-1): DSGVTQTPKHLITATGQRVTLRCSPRSGDLSVYWYQQSLDQGLQFLIQYYNGEERAKGNILERFSAQQFPDLHSELNLSSLELGDSALYFCASSVSPRVDEQFFGPGTRLTVL.

V and J are TRBV11-2 and TRBJ2-1, with D unclear. The CDR3 is 12 residues long. Germline V lookup: CDR1 SGHAT, CDR2 FQNNGV. Deletions cut 5 bases from V and 10 bases from J, with 12 bases between. The CDR3: CASSHPISEQFF. The CDR3 nucleotides are TGTGCCAGCAGCCACCCTATCTCCGAGCAGTTCTTC.

The sample holds a few counts of this clonotype. J is TRBJ1-1 and V is TRBV30; weak D call: TRBD1 (5 bases). In germline, CDR1 is GTSNPN, CDR2 SVGIG (reference sequence). V gave up 2 bases and J gave up 0 bases, with 7 bases separating them. This CDR3 contains 13 residues. The CDR3 nucleotides read TGTGCCTGGAGTTTGACAGTGAACACTGAAGCTTTCTTT. This gives the protein CAWSLTVNTEAFF.

The chain recombines TRBV20-1 with TRBJ2-7, with 10 bases lining up with TRBD2. The V gene end was trimmed by 3 bases and the J gene end by 6 bases; junction bases not matched to a gene: 8. This CDR3 contains 14 residues. Germline V gene sequence: CDR1 DFQATT, CDR2 SNEGSKA (reference sequence). Written as DNA, the CDR3 is TGCAGTGCTAGCCCCCTAGCGGGAGCCCCCGAGCAGTACTTC. Translation: CSASPLAGAPEQYF.

The chain links TRBV29-1 to TRBJ2-7, with D possibly being TRBD1 (7 bases). V was cut by 3 bases and J by 3 bases, with 12 bases left in between. Germline CDR1 reads SQVTM; CDR2 reads ANQGSEA. The CDR3 length is 13 residues. CDR3 DNA sequence: TGCAGCGTTGAGGCGGGACAGAGCTACGAGCAGTACTTC. This sequence encodes CSVEAGQSYEQYF.

This clonotype occurred many times. This rearrangement joins TRBV18 to TRBJ2-1; 9 bases are shared with TRBD2. Germline V gene sequence: CDR1 KGHSH, CDR2 LQKENI. This CDR3 is built from 17 residues. V was clipped by 6 bases and J by 3 bases; unmatched bases: 12. The CDR3 DNA reads TGTGCCAGCTCCTTAGGAGCGGGAGGTTTTCTCTACAATGAGCAGTTCTTC. Amino acids: CASSLGAGGFLYNEQFF.

This chain uses TRBV7-2 with TRBJ2-3; TRBD1 agrees at 9 bases. CDR1 is SGHTA and CDR2 is FQGNSA in the germline V gene. The CDR3 spans 14 residues. The junction had 7 bases not matched to a gene; V was cut back by 3 bases and J by 9 bases. This CDR3 is CASSFGQGRKTQYF. The CDR3 DNA reads TGTGCCAGCAGCTTCGGACAGGGGAGGAAAACGCAGTATTTT.

This clonotype was counted between two and nine times. The chain couples TRBV6-1 to TRBJ1-2; D perhaps matches TRBD1 (6 bases). Germline V gene sequence: CDR1 MNHNS, CDR2 SASEGT. This CDR3 region has 14 residues. Between the trimmed V and J ends, which lost 0 bases and 4 bases, there was a span of 9 bases. CDR3 sequence (DNA): TGTGCCAGCAGTGAAGCTGCGGACAGCTATGGCTACACCTTC. It specifies CASSEAADSYGYTF.

The chain combines TRBV6-6 with TRBJ2-2; TRBD2 matches 8 bases. After removal of 5 bases from V and 0 bases from J, the junction contained 5 bases not matched to a gene. The germline V gene encodes CDR1 MNHNY and CDR2 SVGAGI (reference sequence). There are 16 residues in the CDR3. The CDR3 coding sequence is TGTGCCAGCAGTACTAGCGGAAGAGCGAACACCGGGGAGCTGTTTTTT. The encoded protein is CASSTSGRANTGELFF.

A few counts support this clonotype. The chain uses TRBV11-2 and TRBJ2-2; a weak D match, TRBD2 (5 bases). The germline gives CDR1 SGHAT, CDR2 FQNNGV. V lost 5 bases and J 5 bases, leaving 15 bases between the germline ends. The CDR3 is 15 residues long. In DNA, the CDR3 is TGTGCCAGCAGCAGCGGCGTGCTAGGAACCGGGGAGCTGTTTTTT. This gives the protein CASSSGVLGTGELFF.

This clonotype was recorded at least ten times. The chain uses TRBV2 and TRBJ2-1, with 8 bases lining up with TRBD2. The length of the CDR3 is 15 residues. Germline assignment: CDR1 SNHLY and CDR2 FYNNEI. Germline trimming cut 6 bases from V and 2 bases from J; bases unmatched to any gene: 6. The DNA for the CDR3 is TGTGCCAGCAGCCTTTTTAGCGGGGCCTACAATGAGCAGTTCTTC. As protein: CASSLFSGAYNEQFF.

This clonotype turned up a few times. The chain is built from TRBV7-2 and TRBJ1-1; D ambiguous. Trimming removed 6 bases from V and 0 bases from J, with 8 bases in between. CDR3 length: 13 amino acids. CDR1 is SGHTA and CDR2 is FQGNSA in the germline V gene. The CDR3 sequence: CASRFGVNTEAFF. CDR3 coding DNA: TGTGCCAGCAGATTCGGTGTGAACACTGAAGCTTTCTTT.

The chain employs TRBV12-3 or TRBV12-4 and TRBJ2-7; no clear D. V lost 2 bases and J lost 4, with 9 bases in between. This CDR3 has 13 residues. CDR3 sequence reads: CASSLMGSYEQYF. The CDR3, as DNA: TGTGCCAGCAGTTTAATGGGCAGTTACGAGCAGTACTTC.

About this clonotype itself: One end of the junction varies from germline; a read error may be responsible. The rearrangement links TRBV29-1 to TRBJ2-1; D is possibly TRBD1 or TRBD2 (5 bases each). This CDR3 is built from 13 residues. The germline CDR1 and CDR2 sequences are SQVTM and ANQGSEA. Written as DNA, the CDR3 is TGCAGCGCCGGGACCCCTTCGGGGCTAGAAGTTGCCTTC. Its translation is CSAGTPSGLEVAF.

This chain joins TRBV20-1 and TRBJ1-2; D is ambiguous. Trimming cost V 7 bases and J 0 bases, with 12 bases left between them. CDR3 length equals 13 residues. The germline gives CDR1 DFQATT, CDR2 SNEGSKA (reference sequence). CDR3 DNA: TGCAGTGTCACGGGGTATTCTAACTATGGCTACACCTTC. It encodes CSVTGYSNYGYTF.

This chain connects TRBV6-2 or TRBV6-3 to TRBJ2-5; unclear D gene. Germline V gene data show CDR1 as MNHEY and CDR2 as SVGEGT. V lost 4 bases to trimming and J lost 2 bases, with 8 bases between them. The CDR3 extends over 13 amino acids. For the CDR3, the DNA is TGTGCCAGCAGTTTACGGCCACAAGAGACCCAGTACTTC. Protein: CASSLRPQETQYF.

This clonotype was observed a handful of times. The chain uses TRBV5-6 and TRBJ1-2; possibly TRBD1 for D (5 bases). The germline gives CDR1 SGHDT, CDR2 YYEEEE. CDR3 length: 15 residues. V lost 4 bases, J lost 1 base, and 14 bases lay in between. In DNA, the CDR3 is TGTGCCAGCAGCCCCGTCGGGGCTTATAACTATGGCTACACCTTC. This translates into CASSPVGAYNYGYTF.

This clonotype has just a few counts. The CDR3 nucleotides are TGTGCCAGCACCCCGTCAACTAGGAACACTGAAGCTTTCTTT. It specifies CASTPSTRNTEAFF. This chain uses TRBV12-3 or TRBV12-4 with TRBJ1-1; D ambiguous. The CDR3 loop spans 14 amino acids. The V end lost 7 bases, the J end lost 1 base, and 13 bases lay between the germline ends.

CDR3 nucleotides: TGTGCCAGCAGTTCCTCACTAGCGGGAAGTACCTACAATGAGCAGTTCTTC. The encoded protein is CASSSSLAGSTYNEQFF. The V call is TRBV28, the J call TRBJ2-1, with 10 bases that match TRBD2. Germline loops: CDR1 MDHEN, CDR2 SYDVKM. The CDR3 consists of 17 residues. V lost 4 bases and J lost 2; bases outside the gene matches: 8.

This clonotype occurred a few times. This chain joins TRBV6-5 and TRBJ2-2, with 8 bases aligning to TRBD2. The CDR3 consists of 16 residues. Germline assignment: CDR1 MNHEY and CDR2 SVGAGI. Losses at the gene ends were 6 bases for V and 1 base for J; bases not matched to a gene: 7. For the CDR3, the DNA is TGTGCCAGCAGCCAGCGGGAGTGGGGGAACACCGGGGAGCTGTTTTTT. Amino acid sequence: CASSQREWGNTGELFF.